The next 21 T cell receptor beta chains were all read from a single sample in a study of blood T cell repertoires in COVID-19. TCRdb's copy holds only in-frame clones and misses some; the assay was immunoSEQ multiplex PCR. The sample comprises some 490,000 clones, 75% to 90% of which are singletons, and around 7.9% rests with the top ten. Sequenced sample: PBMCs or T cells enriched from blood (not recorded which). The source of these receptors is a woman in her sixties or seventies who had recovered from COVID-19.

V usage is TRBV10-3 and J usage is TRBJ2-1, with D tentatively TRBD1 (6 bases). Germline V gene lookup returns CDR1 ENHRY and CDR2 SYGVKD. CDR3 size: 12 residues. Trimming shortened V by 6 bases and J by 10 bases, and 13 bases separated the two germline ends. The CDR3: CAIRTGTQEQFF. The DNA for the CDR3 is TGTGCCATCAGGACCGGGACACAAGAGCAGTTCTTC.

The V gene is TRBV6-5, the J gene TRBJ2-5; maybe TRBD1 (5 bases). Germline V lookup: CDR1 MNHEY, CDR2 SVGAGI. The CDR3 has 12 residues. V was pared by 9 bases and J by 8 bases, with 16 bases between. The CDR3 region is CASSVSQGTQYF. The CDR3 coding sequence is TGTGCCAGTTCCGTTTCTCAGGGAACCCAGTACTTC.

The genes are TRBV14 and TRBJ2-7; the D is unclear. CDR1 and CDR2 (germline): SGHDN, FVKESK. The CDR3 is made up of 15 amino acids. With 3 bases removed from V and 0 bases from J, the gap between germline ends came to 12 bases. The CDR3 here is CASSHLARSSYEQYF. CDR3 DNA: TGTGCCAGCAGCCACCTGGCACGGAGCTCCTACGAGCAGTACTTC.

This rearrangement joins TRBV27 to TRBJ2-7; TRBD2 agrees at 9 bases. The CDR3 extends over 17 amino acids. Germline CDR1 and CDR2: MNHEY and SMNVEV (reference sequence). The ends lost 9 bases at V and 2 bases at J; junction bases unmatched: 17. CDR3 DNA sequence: TGTGCCAGGACACCGGGACTAGCCGACCCCCCACCCTACGAGCAGTACGTC. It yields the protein CARTPGLADPPPYEQYV.

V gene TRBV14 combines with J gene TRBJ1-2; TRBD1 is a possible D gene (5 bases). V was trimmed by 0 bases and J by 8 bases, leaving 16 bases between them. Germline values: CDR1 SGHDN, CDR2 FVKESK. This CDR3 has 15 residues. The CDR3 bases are TGTGCCAGCAGCCAAGAGGGAGGGGCAGTGGCCGGCTACACCTTC. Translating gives CASSQEGGAVAGYTF.

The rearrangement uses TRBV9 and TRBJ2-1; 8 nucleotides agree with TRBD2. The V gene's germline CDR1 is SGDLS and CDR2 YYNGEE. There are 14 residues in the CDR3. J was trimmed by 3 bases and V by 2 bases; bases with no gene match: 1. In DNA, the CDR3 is TGTGCCAGCAGCGTTACTAGCGGCTACAATGAGCAGTTCTTC. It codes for CASSVTSGYNEQFF.

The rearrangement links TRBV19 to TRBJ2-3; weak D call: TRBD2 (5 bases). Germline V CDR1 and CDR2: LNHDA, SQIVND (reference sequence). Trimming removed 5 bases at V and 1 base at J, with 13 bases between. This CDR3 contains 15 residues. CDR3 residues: CASSSTSLGTDTQYF. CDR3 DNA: TGTGCCAGTAGTTCTACTAGTCTTGGCACAGATACGCAGTATTTT.

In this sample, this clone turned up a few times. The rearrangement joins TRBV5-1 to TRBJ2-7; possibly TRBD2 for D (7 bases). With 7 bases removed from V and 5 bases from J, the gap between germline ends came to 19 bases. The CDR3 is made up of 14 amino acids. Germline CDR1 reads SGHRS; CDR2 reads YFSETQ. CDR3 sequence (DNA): TGCGCCAGCTCCCCGGCGGGGGCGGTCGACGAGCAGTACTTC. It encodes CASSPAGAVDEQYF.

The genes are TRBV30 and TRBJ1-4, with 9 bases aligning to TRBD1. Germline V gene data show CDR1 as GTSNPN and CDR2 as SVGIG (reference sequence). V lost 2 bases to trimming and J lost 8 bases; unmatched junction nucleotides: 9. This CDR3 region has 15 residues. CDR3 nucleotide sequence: TGTGCCTGGAGTCTAACAGGGGGCCAAGGCGAAAAACTGTTTTTT. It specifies CAWSLTGGQGEKLFF.

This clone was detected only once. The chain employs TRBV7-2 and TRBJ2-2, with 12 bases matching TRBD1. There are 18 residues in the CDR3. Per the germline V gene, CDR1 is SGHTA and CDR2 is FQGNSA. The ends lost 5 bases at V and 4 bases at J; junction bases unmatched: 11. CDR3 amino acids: CASSAGAGTGGVTGELFF. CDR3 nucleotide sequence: TGTGCCAGCAGCGCTGGGGCCGGGACAGGGGGCGTCACCGGGGAGCTGTTTTTT.

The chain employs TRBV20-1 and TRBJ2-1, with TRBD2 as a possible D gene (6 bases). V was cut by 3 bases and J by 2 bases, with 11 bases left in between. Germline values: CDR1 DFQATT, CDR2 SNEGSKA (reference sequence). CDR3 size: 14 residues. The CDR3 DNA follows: TGCAGTGCTAGTCCGGGGGTCACCTACAATGAGCAGTTCTTC. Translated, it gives CSASPGVTYNEQFF.

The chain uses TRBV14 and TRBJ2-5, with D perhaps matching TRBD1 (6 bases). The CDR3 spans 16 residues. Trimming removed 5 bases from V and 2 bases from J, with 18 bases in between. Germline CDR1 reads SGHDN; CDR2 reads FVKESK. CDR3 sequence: CASSDNTGFIQETQYF. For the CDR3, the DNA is TGTGCCAGCAGCGACAATACAGGGTTTATTCAAGAGACCCAGTACTTC. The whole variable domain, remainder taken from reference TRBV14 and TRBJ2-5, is EAGVTQFPSHSVIEKGQTVTLRCDPISGHDNLYWYRRVMGKEIKFLLHFVKESKQDESGMPNNRFLAERTGGTYSTLKVQPAELEDSGVYFCASSDNTGFIQETQYFGPGTRLLVL.

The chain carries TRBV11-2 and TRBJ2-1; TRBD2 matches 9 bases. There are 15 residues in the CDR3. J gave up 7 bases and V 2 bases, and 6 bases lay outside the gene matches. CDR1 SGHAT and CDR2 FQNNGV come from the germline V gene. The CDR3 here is CASSLRGTSKNEQFF. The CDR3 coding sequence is TGTGCCAGCAGCTTACGCGGGACTAGCAAGAATGAGCAGTTCTTC.

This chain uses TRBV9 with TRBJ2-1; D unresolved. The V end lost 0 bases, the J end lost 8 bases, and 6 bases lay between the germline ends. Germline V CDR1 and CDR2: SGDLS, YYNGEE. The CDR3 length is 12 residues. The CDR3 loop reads CASSVVVHEQFF. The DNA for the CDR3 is TGTGCCAGCAGCGTAGTCGTCCATGAGCAGTTCTTC. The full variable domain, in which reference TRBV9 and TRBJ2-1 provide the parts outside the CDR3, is DSGVTQTPKHLITATGQRVTLRCSPRSGDLSVYWYQQSLDQGLQFLIQYYNGEERAKGNILERFSAQQFPDLHSELNLSSLELGDSALYFCASSVVVHEQFFGPGTRLTVL.

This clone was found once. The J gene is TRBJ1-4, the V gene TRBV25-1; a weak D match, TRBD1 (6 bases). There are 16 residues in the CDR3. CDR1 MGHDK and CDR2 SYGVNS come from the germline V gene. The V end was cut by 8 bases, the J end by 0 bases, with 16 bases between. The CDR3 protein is CASSGTSHATNEKLFF. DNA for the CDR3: TGTGCCAGCTCTGGGACATCCCATGCAACTAATGAAAAACTGTTTTTT.

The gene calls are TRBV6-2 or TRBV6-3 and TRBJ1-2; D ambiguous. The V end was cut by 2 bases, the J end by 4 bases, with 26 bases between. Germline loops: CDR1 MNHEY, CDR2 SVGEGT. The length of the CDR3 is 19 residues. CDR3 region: CASSYPSRGGPGSRYGYTF. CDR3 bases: TGTGCCAGCAGTTACCCGAGTCGAGGAGGACCAGGTTCACGCTATGGCTACACCTTC.

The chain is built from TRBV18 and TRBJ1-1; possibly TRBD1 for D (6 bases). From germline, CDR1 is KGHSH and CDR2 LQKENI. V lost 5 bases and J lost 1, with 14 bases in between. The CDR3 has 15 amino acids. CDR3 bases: TGTGCCAGCTCAGCTTCCGGGACACAGAACACTGAAGCTTTCTTT. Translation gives CASSASGTQNTEAFF. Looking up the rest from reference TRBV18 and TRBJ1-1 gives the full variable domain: NAGVMQNPRHLVRRRGQEARLRCSPMKGHSHVYWYRQLPEEGLKFMVYLQKENIIDESGMPKERFSAEFPKEGPSILRIQQVVRGDSAAYFCASSASGTQNTEAFFGQGTRLTVV.

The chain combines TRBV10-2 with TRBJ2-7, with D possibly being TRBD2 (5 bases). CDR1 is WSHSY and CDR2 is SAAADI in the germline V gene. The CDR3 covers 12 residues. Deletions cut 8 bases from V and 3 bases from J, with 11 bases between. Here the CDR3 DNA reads TGCGCCAGCGGCGGGTCGTACTACGAGCAGTACTTC. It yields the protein CASGGSYYEQYF.

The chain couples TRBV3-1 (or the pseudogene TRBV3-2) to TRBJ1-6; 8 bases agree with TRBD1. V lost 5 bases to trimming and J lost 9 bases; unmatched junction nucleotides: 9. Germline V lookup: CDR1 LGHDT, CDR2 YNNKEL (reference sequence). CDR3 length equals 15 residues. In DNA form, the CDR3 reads TGTGCCAGCAGCAACCGGGGACAGGAGGTTTCACCCCTCCACTTT. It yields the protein CASSNRGQEVSPLHF.

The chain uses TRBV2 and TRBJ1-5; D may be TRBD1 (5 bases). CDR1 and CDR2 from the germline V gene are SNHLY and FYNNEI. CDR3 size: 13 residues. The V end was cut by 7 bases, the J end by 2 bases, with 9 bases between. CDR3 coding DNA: TGTGCCAGCACAAGGGGTGGCAATCAGCCCCAGCATTTT. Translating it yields CASTRGGNQPQHF.

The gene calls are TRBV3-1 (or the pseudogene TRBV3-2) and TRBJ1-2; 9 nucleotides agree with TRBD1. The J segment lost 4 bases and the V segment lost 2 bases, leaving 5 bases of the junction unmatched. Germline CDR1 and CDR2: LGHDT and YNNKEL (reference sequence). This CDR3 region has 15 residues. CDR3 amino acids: CASSQIETGGYGYTF. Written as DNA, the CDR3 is TGTGCCAGCAGCCAAATAGAGACAGGGGGCTATGGCTACACCTTC.